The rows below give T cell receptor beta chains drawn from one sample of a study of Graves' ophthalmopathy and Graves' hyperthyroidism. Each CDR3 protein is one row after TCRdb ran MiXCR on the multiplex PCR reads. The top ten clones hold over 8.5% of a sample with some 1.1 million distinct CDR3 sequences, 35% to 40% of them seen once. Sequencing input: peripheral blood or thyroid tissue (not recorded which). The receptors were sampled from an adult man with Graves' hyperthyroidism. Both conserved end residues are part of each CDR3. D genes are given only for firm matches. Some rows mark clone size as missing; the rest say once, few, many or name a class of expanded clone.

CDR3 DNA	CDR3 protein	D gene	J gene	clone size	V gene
TGTGCCAGCAGTGAACCTTCCGGACAGAGCCCTTATAGCAATCAGCCCCAGCATTTT	CASSEPSGQSPYSNQPQHF	NA	TRBJ1-5	NA	TRBV6-1
TGTGCCAGCAGCGCCTGGGCACCCGGGGAGCTGTTTTTT	CASSAWAPGELFF	NA	TRBJ2-2	NA	TRBV7-3
TGTGCCAGCAGTGCTAGAGATCCCAGGAGCTCCTACGAGCAGTACTTC	CASSARDPRSSYEQYF	NA	TRBJ2-7	few	TRBV2
TGTGCCAGCAGCTCCGGACAGGCTAATCTACCTTTCTTT	CASSSGQANLPFF	TRBD1	TRBJ1-1	many	TRBV11-2
TGCAGTGCTATAGCCTTTGGAAACACCATATATTTT	CSAIAFGNTIYF	NA	TRBJ1-3	many	TRBV20-1
TGTGCCAGCAGTTATTGGGGACAGGGTGCGAATCAGCCCCAGCATTTT	CASSYWGQGANQPQHF	TRBD1	TRBJ1-5	few	TRBV6-2/TRBV6-3
TGCAGCACGGACAGGGGTAATGAAAAACTGTTTTTT	CSTDRGNEKLFF	TRBD1	TRBJ1-4	NA	TRBV29-1
TGTGCCAGCAGCCCAACCGGGACAGTTTCCTACGAGCAGTACTTC	CASSPTGTVSYEQYF	TRBD1	TRBJ2-7	NA	TRBV7-4
TGTGCCAGCAGCTTTGGACCGGTAAATGAAGCTTTCTTT	CASSFGPVNEAFF	NA	TRBJ1-1	many	TRBV7-8
TGTGCCATCAGTAGGGAACAGGGCCTGAATTCACCCCTCCACTTT	CAISREQGLNSPLHF	NA	TRBJ1-6	NA	TRBV10-3
TGTGCCAGCGGCGCAGATCCGCCGGGACAAGGGGATGTACGGGCTTTCTTT	CASGADPPGQGDVRAFF	NA	TRBJ1-1	NA	TRBV9
TGTGCCAGCAGCCCCCAGGGGACTCCTAGCTATGGCTACACCTTC	CASSPQGTPSYGYTF	NA	TRBJ1-2	NA	TRBV7-3
TGCAGCGTTACAACGGGGCAGATAGAGACCCAGTACTTC	CSVTTGQIETQYF	NA	TRBJ2-5	once	TRBV29-1
TGCGCCAGCAGCTTGGCAGTGAGGGGGCCCATGAACACTGAAGCTTTCTTT	CASSLAVRGPMNTEAFF	TRBD1	TRBJ1-1	NA	TRBV5-1
TGCGCCAGCAGCTTGGGGAGCGGGAGTGTAAACGAGCAGTACTTC	CASSLGSGSVNEQYF	TRBD2	TRBJ2-7	many	TRBV5-1
TGTGCCAGTAGTACGGACGGCCTTTTTCAGCCCCAGCATTTT	CASSTDGLFQPQHF	NA	TRBJ1-5	NA	TRBV19
TGTGCCAGCAGTTACTCGAATGTGGGGGTGGCCACTGAAGCTTTCTTT	CASSYSNVGVATEAFF	NA	TRBJ1-1	NA	TRBV7-9
TGTGCCAGCAGCTTAGATCCTGACAGGCCTGAAGAGACCCAGTACTTC	CASSLDPDRPEETQYF	NA	TRBJ2-5	many	TRBV11-2
TGCGCCAGCAGTCGCGACAGGGGCCGATTATCATGGGCTAATGAAAAACTGTTTTTT	CASSRDRGRLSWANEKLFF	TRBD1	TRBJ1-4	NA	TRBV5-1
TGTGCCAGCACGTCGGGGGTTCCCTACGAGCAGTACTTC	CASTSGVPYEQYF	NA	TRBJ2-7	NA	TRBV28
TGCGCCAGCGGCAAGGAGGGGGGGCCCGTCTCTTCACCCCTCCACTTT	CASGKEGGPVSSPLHF	NA	TRBJ1-6	NA	TRBV5-1
TGCGCCAGCAGCCAAAGGACTTTCACCTACGAGCAGTACTTC	CASSQRTFTYEQYF	NA	TRBJ2-7	few	TRBV4-3
TGTGCCAGTGGCTCCGGGACAGGGGTTCGCGATCCTGAAGCTTTCTTT	CASGSGTGVRDPEAFF	TRBD1	TRBJ1-1	few	TRBV4-2
TGTGCCAGCAGGGGGCCGGTCGCCGGGGAGCTGTTTTTT	CASRGPVAGELFF	NA	TRBJ2-2	many	TRBV2
TGTGCCAGCACGAAGGACGGCGATAGCAATCAGCCCCAGCATTTT	CASTKDGDSNQPQHF	NA	TRBJ1-5	NA	TRBV7-2
TGCGCCAGTCATACGAACAGGGGCGGAAAACTGTTTTTT	CASHTNRGGKLFF	TRBD1	TRBJ1-4	few	TRBV5-1
TGTGCCAGCAGCGAGGGGTGGTTGCAAGAGACCCAGTACTTC	CASSEGWLQETQYF	NA	TRBJ2-5	many	TRBV9
TGTGCCAGCAGCTTGGAGTGGGAGACCCAGTACTTC	CASSLEWETQYF	NA	TRBJ2-5	many	TRBV5-8
TGTGCCAGCAGCCTTAGTATTACGGCTGATTCACCCCTCCACTTT	CASSLSITADSPLHF	NA	TRBJ1-6	NA	TRBV11-1
TGCAGCGCCCGCCCTGATGGACAGGGCTATGGCTACACCTTC	CSARPDGQGYGYTF	TRBD1	TRBJ1-2	many	TRBV29-1
TGTGCCAGCTCACCAAGTAGTGGGGCGTCTTCCAATCAGCCCCAGCATTTT	CASSPSSGASSNQPQHF	NA	TRBJ1-5	NA	TRBV18
TGTGCCAGTAGTGAGGACCTTGTGGGCAATCAGCCCCAGCATTTT	CASSEDLVGNQPQHF	NA	TRBJ1-5	many	TRBV19
TGTGCCATCAGTTTCGACAGGGGGGCGGCTTTCTTT	CAISFDRGAAFF	TRBD1	TRBJ1-1	NA	TRBV10-3
TGTGCCAGCAGCTTACGTGATATGCTTGGCTACACCTTC	CASSLRDMLGYTF	NA	TRBJ1-2	many	TRBV7-9
TGCAGCGTATCCAAAAGTGTCTTCGCCGGGGAGCTGTTTTTT	CSVSKSVFAGELFF	NA	TRBJ2-2	NA	TRBV29-1